One TCR beta chain is described in this entry. What it binds is unknown. The CDR3 extends over 16 amino acids. CDR1 and CDR2 (germline): SGHNT, YYREEE (reference sequence). The junction had 14 bases not matched to a gene; V was cut back by 6 bases and J by 5 bases. Pooled together were second doses at about 4 or about 12 weeks. The sample comes from a study of T cell responses to AZD1222 COVID-19 vaccine. General study results and limits: The donor cohort was predominantly white British with a female majority, and clonal diversity may have been underestimated. Variant regions that are unmutated are reportedly the target of nearly half of spike-specific TCRs.

The assay was immunoSEQ multiplex PCR, and TCRdb's table has in-frame clones only and misses some. This sample carries 90,000 to 130,000 clones, approximately 94% of them seen once, and the ten largest clones take about 3.1%. The sequence came from an adult who received the AZD1222 COVID-19 vaccine. The chain carries TRBV5-4 and TRBJ2-1; TRBD2 agrees at 7 bases. The input for sequencing was peripheral blood, taken 28 days after the second AZD1222 dose. The CDR3 spells CASTQKREMGNNEQFF. In nucleotides, the CDR3 is TGTGCCAGCACGCAGAAGCGGGAAATGGGTAACAATGAGCAGTTCTTC. The variable domain in full, completed from reference TRBV5-4 and TRBJ2-1, reads ETGVTQSPTHLIKTRGQQVTLRCSSQSGHNTVSWYQQALGQGPQFIFQYYREEENGRGNFPPRFSGLQFPNYSSELNVNALELDDSALYLCASTQKREMGNNEQFFGPGTRLTVL.